The 10 T cell receptor beta chains listed next were all sequenced from one sample in a study of T cells in localized non-small cell lung cancer. Clones were read by immunoSEQ multiplex PCR, and TCRdb kept only the in-frame ones, dropping some. The sample yields fewer than 25,000 clones, about nine tenths seen once. This specimen was peripheral blood, taken before any cancer treatment. These TCRs come from a woman aged 40-70 years with stage I lung adenocarcinoma.

J is TRBJ2-1 and V is TRBV5-1; weak D call: TRBD1 (5 bases). V lost 4 bases to trimming and J lost 5 bases, with 10 bases between them. The CDR3 totals 13 residues. The germline V gene encodes CDR1 SGHRS and CDR2 YFSETQ. CDR3 residues: CASSPTVDNEQFF. In DNA form, the CDR3 reads TGCGCCAGCAGCCCGACAGTCGACAATGAGCAGTTCTTC.

This rearrangement joins TRBV6-5 to TRBJ1-1; D is uncertain. V dropped 1 base and J dropped 13 bases, with 16 bases sitting between them. The CDR3 contains 13 residues. Germline V gene lookup returns CDR1 MNHEY and CDR2 SVGAGI. CDR3 loop: CASSYFPGARGFF. The CDR3 DNA follows: TGTGCCAGCAGTTACTTTCCCGGAGCACGGGGTTTCTTT.

This rearrangement joins TRBV7-2 to TRBJ2-1; TRBD2 agrees at 8 bases. V lost 1 base, J lost 1 base, and 0 bases stayed unmatched. This CDR3 spans 15 amino acids. Per germline, CDR1 SGHTA and CDR2 FQGNSA. The CDR3 loop reads CASSLGLASYNEQFF. DNA for the CDR3: TGTGCCAGCAGCTTAGGACTAGCGTCCTACAATGAGCAGTTCTTC.

The J gene is TRBJ2-1, the V gene TRBV9, with D unclear. Germline V gives CDR1 SGDLS, CDR2 YYNGEE. Trimming shortened V by 3 bases and J by 6 bases, and 7 bases separated the two germline ends. This CDR3 comprises 12 residues. This chain's CDR3 is CASSDLVNEQFF. In nucleotides, the CDR3 is TGTGCCAGCAGCGATTTAGTCAATGAGCAGTTCTTC.

As to this clone: The junction and the germline gene differ at one end; a read error may be behind it. J is TRBJ1-1 and V is TRBV12-5; D not certain. Looked up from germline, CDR1 is LGHNT and CDR2 is FRNRAP. CDR3 length equals 12 residues. CDR3 nucleotides: TGTGCTGGTGGTTGGGAGTTCACTGAAGCTTTCTTT. Its translation: CAGGWEFTEAFF. Combining the CDR3 with reference TRBV12-5 and TRBJ1-1 gives the whole variable domain DARVTQTPRHKVTEMGQEVTMRCQPILGHNTVFWYRQTMMQGLELLAYFRNRAPLDDSGMPKDRFSAEMPDATLATLKIQPSEPRDSAVYFCAGGWEFTEAFFGQGTRLTVV.

The chain combines TRBV11-1 with TRBJ2-6; perhaps TRBD1 as D (5 bases). The CDR3 is 17 residues long. CDR1 and CDR2 from the germline V gene are SGHAT and FQDESV (reference sequence). Trimming stripped 3 bases from V and 4 bases from J, with 16 bases between. CDR3 sequence: CASSFGQGLRGANVLTF. The CDR3 region has the DNA TGTGCCAGCAGCTTCGGCCAGGGCCTACGGGGGGCCAACGTCCTGACTTTC.

The sample holds a few counts of this clone. The chain joins TRBV9 to TRBJ2-5; 10 positions agree with TRBD1. Germline CDR1 reads SGDLS; CDR2 reads YYNGEE. CDR3 length: 21 residues. The trim removed 2 bases at V and 1 base at J, leaving 20 bases unmatched. The CDR3 reads CASSVTTGGAFGLTGQETQYF. CDR3 sequence (DNA): TGTGCCAGCAGCGTCACGACAGGGGGCGCGTTCGGGTTAACGGGCCAAGAGACCCAGTACTTC.

The rearrangement links TRBV21-1 to TRBJ2-1; the tabulated D call, TRBD2, remains unverified against the DNA. TRBV21-1 is a documented pseudogene. The CDR3 runs 14 residues. Here the CDR3 reads CASSKPERDNEQFF. For the CDR3, the DNA is TGTGCCAGCAGCAAACCGGAACGGGACAATGAGCAGTTCTTC.

This clone has just one count. The rearrangement links TRBV2 to TRBJ2-2, with a possible D match to TRBD1 (6 bases). The CDR3 contains 15 residues. Germline loops: CDR1 SNHLY, CDR2 FYNNEI. V gave up 6 bases and J gave up 7 bases, with 18 bases separating them. Here the CDR3 DNA reads TGTGCCAGCAGCCGCGATTCCCAGGGGTACGGGGAGCTGTTTTTT. Residues: CASSRDSQGYGELFF.

The chain links TRBV13 to TRBJ2-1, with D perhaps matching TRBD1 (6 bases). The CDR3 length is 17 residues. The V gene lost 1 base and the J gene lost 7 bases, with 20 bases spanning the gap. Germline loops: CDR1 PRHDT, CDR2 FYEKMQ (reference sequence). For the CDR3, the DNA is TGTGCCAGCAGCTTAGACTACCGAAGGGGGTTCCATAATGAGCAGTTCTTC. Its protein is CASSLDYRRGFHNEQFF.